Listed here are 18 T cell receptor beta chains from one sample, sequenced in a study of T cells expressing NK-cell markers. No DNA is given; TCRdb re-called the 5' RACE reads and lists each CDR3 protein once. The sample holds 150,000 to 200,000 distinct CDR3 sequences. The sample was blood T cells: a sorted CD56 or NKG2C T cell subset, CD4+ or CD8+ T cells, or bulk PBMC T cells (not recorded which). All receptors derive from a man aged 18 to 69 in good health.

This CDR3 reads CASTSGTSEVAGELFF. This sequence joins TRBV6-5 and TRBJ2-2; the TCRdb call, TRBD2, lacks DNA for checking. This CDR3 is built from 16 residues. Germline CDR1 is MNHEY and CDR2 is SVGAGI.

The chain has TRBV28 and TRBJ1-3; TCRdb lists TRBD1, though no DNA is available to test this call. The CDR3 has 17 amino acids. In germline, CDR1 is MDHEN, CDR2 SYDVKM. CDR3 sequence: CASNQRGAAFTGNTMYF.

The chain uses TRBV7-8 and TRBJ1-5. Germline CDR1 and CDR2: SGHVS and FQNEAQ. This CDR3 has 12 amino acids. CDR3 sequence: CASSFSGQPQHF. The complete variable domain, with remaining parts taken from reference TRBV7-8 and TRBJ1-5, reads GAGVSQSPRYKVAKRGQDVALRCDPISGHVSLFWYQQALGQGPEFLTYFQNEAQLDKSGLPSDRFFAERPEGSVSTLKIQRTQQEDSAVYLCASSFSGQPQHFGDGTRLSIL.

The chain recombines TRBV5-1 with TRBJ1-2. CDR3 length equals 15 residues. CDR1 and CDR2 from the germline V gene are SGHRS and YFSETQ. The chain's CDR3 is CASSLAPGGYYGYTF.

The CDR3 is CSARRGQTSNQPQHF. The rearrangement links TRBV20-1 to TRBJ1-5; the TCRdb call, TRBD1, lacks DNA for checking. Germline CDR1 and CDR2: DFQATT and SNEGSKA (reference sequence). The CDR3 runs to 15 residues.

V usage is TRBV7-2 and J usage is TRBJ2-5; with no DNA, the TCRdb D assignment of TRBD1 cannot be verified. Germline values: CDR1 SGHTA, CDR2 FQGNSA. There are 13 residues in the CDR3. The CDR3 sequence: CASSSGGAETQYF. Supplemented by reference TRBV7-2 and TRBJ2-5, the full variable domain reads GAGVSQSPSNKVTEKGKDVELRCDPISGHTALYWYRQSLGQGLEFLIYFQGNSAPDKSGLPSDRFSAERTGGSVSTLTIQRTQQEDSAVYLCASSSGGAETQYFGPGTRLLVL.

The CDR3 reads CASSHQWGTEAFF. The chain links TRBV7-9 to TRBJ1-1. Germline V lookup: CDR1 SEHNR, CDR2 FQNEAQ (reference sequence). CDR3 length: 13 amino acids.

This sequence joins TRBV11-2 and TRBJ2-1; without DNA, the TCRdb call of TRBD1 cannot be checked. This CDR3 has 18 residues. Germline-derived CDR1 and CDR2 are SGHAT and FQNNGV. The CDR3 spells CASSLVSPLSRPYNEQFF.

The rearrangement uses TRBV7-9 and TRBJ2-3; the TRBD2 assignment by TCRdb is unverifiable without DNA. The germline V gene encodes CDR1 SEHNR and CDR2 FQNEAQ (reference sequence). This CDR3 contains 17 residues. The CDR3 loop reads CASRSTLASSSTDTQYF. The whole variable domain, remainder taken from reference TRBV7-9 and TRBJ2-3, is DTGVSQNPRHKITKRGQNVTFRCDPISEHNRLYWYRQTLGQGPEFLTYFQNEAQLEKSRLLSDRFSAERPKGSFSTLEIQRTEQGDSAMYLCASRSTLASSSTDTQYFGPGTRLTVL.

This chain joins TRBV4-1 and TRBJ2-7; TCRdb returns TRBD1, unconfirmable since there is no DNA. The CDR3 loop spans 15 amino acids. Germline V gives CDR1 MGHRA, CDR2 YSYEKL. CDR3 residues: CASSRTAETGGEQYF.

The V gene is TRBV7-9, the J gene TRBJ2-3; with no DNA, the TCRdb D assignment of TRBD1 cannot be verified. The CDR3 covers 16 residues. CDR1 SEHNR and CDR2 FQNEAQ come from the germline V gene (reference sequence). The CDR3 here is CASSLAWGQYTDTQYF. Full variable domain (outside the CDR3, taken from reference TRBV7-9 and TRBJ2-3): DTGVSQNPRHKITKRGQNVTFRCDPISEHNRLYWYRQTLGQGPEFLTYFQNEAQLEKSRLLSDRFSAERPKGSFSTLEIQRTEQGDSAMYLCASSLAWGQYTDTQYFGPGTRLTVL.

The J gene is TRBJ1-3, the V gene TRBV5-6. Germline-derived CDR1 and CDR2 are SGHDT and YYEEEE. This CDR3 has 15 amino acids. The CDR3 protein is CASSLGAGSGNTIYF. The whole variable domain, filled in from reference TRBV5-6 and TRBJ1-3, reads DAGVTQSPTHLIKTRGQQVTLRCSPKSGHDTVSWYQQALGQGPQFIFQYYEEEERQRGNFPDRFSGHQFPNYSSELNVNALLLGDSALYLCASSLGAGSGNTIYFGEGSWLTVV.

V usage is TRBV6-1 and J usage is TRBJ2-1; TCRdb lists TRBD1, though no DNA is available to test this call. The germline V gene encodes CDR1 MNHNS and CDR2 SASEGT. This CDR3 is built from 15 residues. The CDR3 region is CASSKGQGGVDEQFF.

V usage is TRBV27 and J usage is TRBJ2-2. The length of the CDR3 is 14 residues. Germline CDR1 MNHEY, CDR2 SMNVEV (reference sequence). The CDR3: CASSLMATTGELFF.

The V call is TRBV15, the J call TRBJ2-3. CDR1 LNHNV and CDR2 YYDKDF come from the germline V gene (reference sequence). The CDR3 is 15 amino acids. CDR3 in amino acids: CATSEDPRDTDTQYF.

V and J are TRBV7-2 and TRBJ2-1; the TCRdb D gene call, TRBD1, has no DNA to confirm it. There are 14 residues in the CDR3. Germline V gene sequence: CDR1 SGHTA, CDR2 FQGNSA. Here the CDR3 reads CASSPTGTYNEQFF.

The J gene is TRBJ1-1, the V gene TRBV7-9; TCRdb's D call of TRBD1 is untestable without DNA. CDR1 and CDR2 from the germline V gene are SEHNR and FQNEAQ (reference sequence). The CDR3 is 15 residues long. CDR3: CASSYLAGGSTEAFF.

The chain recombines TRBV5-1 with TRBJ1-4. The germline CDR1 and CDR2 sequences are SGHRS and YFSETQ. The CDR3 totals 14 residues. The chain's CDR3 is CASSSAGPAEKLFF.